The rows below give T cell receptor beta chains drawn from one sample of a study of shared clonotypes between healthy human individuals. Data came from immunoSEQ multiplex PCR; TCRdb stores just in-frame clones and leaves some out. The profile shows 1.5 million to 2.5 million clones, 85% to 95% of them singletons. Sequences were obtained from naive CD8+ T cells sorted from blood. These receptors all come from a man between 18 and 29 years old in good health. Both conserved end residues are part of each CDR3. The D gene is left open where the match is weak. Size is stated for part of the rows, as once, few or many counts, or as a class when the clone is expanded.

len: 16
j_gene: TRBJ1-2
d_gene: TRBD1
v_gene: TRBV5-6
abundance: NA
CDR3nt: TGTGCCAGCAGCGAGCACCAGGGGGAGTCATTTTATGGCTACACCTTC
CDR3aa: CASSEHQGESFYGYTF

len: 14
j_gene: TRBJ2-7
d_gene: TRBD1
v_gene: TRBV7-9
abundance: NA
CDR3nt: TGTGCCAGCAGCTCCTGGGACAGCTCCTACGAGCAGTACTTC
CDR3aa: CASSSWDSSYEQYF

len: 13
j_gene: TRBJ1-4
d_gene: NA
v_gene: TRBV10-1
abundance: NA
CDR3nt: TGCGCCAGCAGTGAAACCGGGACGGAAAAACTGTTTTTT
CDR3aa: CASSETGTEKLFF

len: 13
j_gene: TRBJ2-1
d_gene: TRBD2
v_gene: TRBV7-2
abundance: NA
CDR3nt: TGTGCCAGCAGCCCGGTGGGGACTAGTGTGTGGTTCTTC
CDR3aa: CASSPVGTSVWFF

len: 17
j_gene: TRBJ1-2
d_gene: TRBD1
v_gene: TRBV7-8
abundance: NA
CDR3nt: TGTGCCAGCAGCTTAGACCTGGGGACAGGGCTTAACTATGGCTACACCTTC
CDR3aa: CASSLDLGTGLNYGYTF

len: 16
j_gene: TRBJ2-1
d_gene: TRBD2
v_gene: TRBV6-6
abundance: NA
CDR3nt: TGTGCCAGCAGTTACTCGACTAGCGGGACATACAATGAGCAGTTCTTC
CDR3aa: CASSYSTSGTYNEQFF

len: 14
j_gene: TRBJ2-7
d_gene: NA
v_gene: TRBV6-6
abundance: NA
CDR3nt: TGTGCCAGCAGTTACGAAAGCGGCTCCTACGAGCAGTACTTC
CDR3aa: CASSYESGSYEQYF

len: 16
j_gene: TRBJ2-2
d_gene: TRBD1
v_gene: TRBV27
abundance: NA
CDR3nt: TGTGCCACCACCAAACCGGGACAGATTAACACCGGGGAGCTGTTTTTT
CDR3aa: CATTKPGQINTGELFF

len: 16
j_gene: TRBJ2-7
d_gene: TRBD1
v_gene: TRBV27
abundance: NA
CDR3nt: TGTGCCAGCAGTTTCTCGACAGGGGCCCACTACTACGAGCAGTACTTC
CDR3aa: CASSFSTGAHYYEQYF

len: 18
j_gene: TRBJ2-3
d_gene: NA
v_gene: TRBV15
abundance: NA
CDR3nt: TGTGCCACCAGCAGAGAAGGAGGTGGGACGTACCGCACAGATACGCAGTATTTT
CDR3aa: CATSREGGGTYRTDTQYF

len: 13
j_gene: TRBJ2-7
d_gene: NA
v_gene: TRBV30
abundance: NA
CDR3nt: TGTGCCTGGAGGGTCAAAAGCTCCTACGAGCAGTACTTC
CDR3aa: CAWRVKSSYEQYF

len: 14
j_gene: TRBJ2-7
d_gene: TRBD2
v_gene: TRBV7-2
abundance: NA
CDR3nt: TGTGCCAGCAGGTCCGGGAGGGGGACCTACGAGCAGTACTTC
CDR3aa: CASRSGRGTYEQYF

len: 16
j_gene: TRBJ1-5
d_gene: NA
v_gene: TRBV10-2
abundance: NA
CDR3nt: TGCGCCAGCCCGGGGATTGAGGACATTAGCAATCAGCCCCAGCATTTT
CDR3aa: CASPGIEDISNQPQHF

len: 15
j_gene: TRBJ2-3
d_gene: TRBD1
v_gene: TRBV9
abundance: NA
CDR3nt: TGTGCCAGCAAAGAACGGGACAGGGGCCCAGATACGCAGTATTTT
CDR3aa: CASKERDRGPDTQYF

len: 17
j_gene: TRBJ1-5
d_gene: NA
v_gene: TRBV5-6
abundance: NA
CDR3nt: TGTGCCAGCAGCTTTTCAGTGGGGGGGGATAGCAATCAGCCCCAGCATTTT
CDR3aa: CASSFSVGGDSNQPQHF

len: 14
j_gene: TRBJ2-7
d_gene: NA
v_gene: TRBV9
abundance: NA
CDR3nt: TGTGCCAGCAGCGTGGGTGGGGCCCCCTACGAGCAGTACTTC
CDR3aa: CASSVGGAPYEQYF

len: 15
j_gene: TRBJ2-7
d_gene: TRBD1
v_gene: TRBV5-4
abundance: NA
CDR3nt: TGTGCCAGCAGCTTGGTACAGGGGGCCGCCTACGAGCAGTACTTC
CDR3aa: CASSLVQGAAYEQYF

len: 19
j_gene: TRBJ2-2
d_gene: TRBD2
v_gene: TRBV10-2
abundance: NA
CDR3nt: TGCGCCAGCAGTGGTCCGGGGACTAGCGGATTAGTAAACACCGGGGAGCTGTTTTTT
CDR3aa: CASSGPGTSGLVNTGELFF

len: 15
j_gene: TRBJ1-1
d_gene: NA
v_gene: TRBV7-9
abundance: NA
CDR3nt: TGTGCCAGCAGCTTAGGTGAAGGGGTGAACACTGAAGCTTTCTTT
CDR3aa: CASSLGEGVNTEAFF

len: 14
j_gene: TRBJ1-1
d_gene: NA
v_gene: TRBV30
abundance: NA
CDR3nt: TGTGCCTGGAGAGGGGGGAGGGTGAACACTGAAGCTTTCTTT
CDR3aa: CAWRGGRVNTEAFF

len: 16
j_gene: TRBJ2-3
d_gene: TRBD1
v_gene: TRBV4-1
abundance: NA
CDR3nt: TGCGCCAGCAGCCCTAAGGAAGGGGGCGCGACAGATACGCAGTATTTT
CDR3aa: CASSPKEGGATDTQYF

len: 12
j_gene: TRBJ1-2
d_gene: TRBD1
v_gene: TRBV19
abundance: NA
CDR3nt: TGTGCCAGTCGGACAGGGGATTTCGACTACACCTTC
CDR3aa: CASRTGDFDYTF

len: 14
j_gene: TRBJ1-2
d_gene: TRBD1
v_gene: TRBV6-5
abundance: NA
CDR3nt: TGTGCCAGCAGTTACTCGGAGGGGGCTAGGGGCTACACCTTC
CDR3aa: CASSYSEGARGYTF

len: 15
j_gene: TRBJ2-7
d_gene: NA
v_gene: TRBV11-2
abundance: NA
CDR3nt: TGTGCCAGCAGCTTAGTGCCCACTGAAACCTACGAGCAGTACTTC
CDR3aa: CASSLVPTETYEQYF

len: 13
j_gene: TRBJ1-1
d_gene: NA
v_gene: TRBV5-6
abundance: NA
CDR3nt: TGTGCCAGCAGCTTGTGGATCGGTTTGGAAGCTTTCTTT
CDR3aa: CASSLWIGLEAFF

len: 14
j_gene: TRBJ1-2
d_gene: NA
v_gene: TRBV6-5
abundance: NA
CDR3nt: TGTGCCAGCAGTTACACGGAGGGTAACTATGGCTACACCTTC
CDR3aa: CASSYTEGNYGYTF

len: 15
j_gene: TRBJ2-1
d_gene: TRBD2
v_gene: TRBV7-9
abundance: NA
CDR3nt: TGTGCCAGCAGCTCGGGACTAGCGGACTACAATGAGCAGTTCTTC
CDR3aa: CASSSGLADYNEQFF

len: 15
j_gene: TRBJ2-3
d_gene: TRBD2
v_gene: TRBV7-9
abundance: NA
CDR3nt: TGTGCCAGCAGCTTACTAGCGGTTAGCACAGATACGCAGTATTTT
CDR3aa: CASSLLAVSTDTQYF

len: 14
j_gene: TRBJ2-3
d_gene: NA
v_gene: TRBV6-5
abundance: NA
CDR3nt: TGTGCCAGCAGTCCGCTTGTCTCCACAGATACGCAGTATTTT
CDR3aa: CASSPLVSTDTQYF

len: 15
j_gene: TRBJ2-1
d_gene: NA
v_gene: TRBV7-7
abundance: once
CDR3nt: TGTGCTAGCAGCCCAAGGCTGGACACTCTGACCGAGCAGTTCTTC
CDR3aa: CASSPRLDTLTEQFF

len: 15
j_gene: TRBJ2-7
d_gene: NA
v_gene: TRBV5-4
abundance: NA
CDR3nt: TGTGCCAGCAGCTTGGCCTGGGGTAGTGGGAACGAGCAGTACTTC
CDR3aa: CASSLAWGSGNEQYF

len: 12
j_gene: TRBJ2-3
d_gene: NA
v_gene: TRBV15
abundance: NA
CDR3nt: TGTGCCACCAGCTTGGTATCAGATACGCAGTATTTT
CDR3aa: CATSLVSDTQYF

len: 13
j_gene: TRBJ2-5
d_gene: NA
v_gene: TRBV7-9
abundance: NA
CDR3nt: TGTGCCAGCAGCAACTCTGAGGGGGAGACCCAGTACTTC
CDR3aa: CASSNSEGETQYF

len: 12
j_gene: TRBJ2-1
d_gene: NA
v_gene: TRBV7-9
abundance: NA
CDR3nt: TGTGCCAGCAGCTTACAGGTCGGGTGGCAGTTCTTC
CDR3aa: CASSLQVGWQFF

len: 14
j_gene: TRBJ1-1
d_gene: NA
v_gene: TRBV7-8
abundance: NA
CDR3nt: TGTGCCAGCAGCTTAGATGTAGTGAACACTGAAGCTTTCTTT
CDR3aa: CASSLDVVNTEAFF

len: 14
j_gene: TRBJ2-7
d_gene: NA
v_gene: TRBV28
abundance: once
CDR3nt: TGTGCCAGCAGTTTGTTGATAGAAGCCCACGAGCAGTACTTC
CDR3aa: CASSLLIEAHEQYF

len: 16
j_gene: TRBJ2-3
d_gene: TRBD2
v_gene: TRBV9
abundance: NA
CDR3nt: TGTGCCAGCAGCGTTACTGGTAGCGGGGCTTGGGATACGCAGTATTTT
CDR3aa: CASSVTGSGAWDTQYF

len: 13
j_gene: TRBJ2-7
d_gene: NA
v_gene: TRBV28
abundance: NA
CDR3nt: TGTGCCAGCAGTCCGACATCCCCCTACGAGCAGTACTTC
CDR3aa: CASSPTSPYEQYF